This is a list of T cell receptor beta chains from one sample in a study of blood T cell repertoires in COVID-19. The data were produced by immunoSEQ multiplex PCR, yet TCRdb's version contains in-frame clones alone and is incomplete. Of about 220,000 clones in the sample, around 84% were seen once. The specimen sequenced was peripheral blood. These receptors originate from a man aged 25 to 40 with active or convalescent COVID-19. Both conserved end residues are part of each CDR3. D genes are given only for firm matches. Not every row has a clone size; where given, it reads once, few, many or a size class.

d_call | clone_size | j_call | v_call | cdr3_length | cdr3_aa | cdr3_nt
TRBD2 | - | TRBJ2-5 | TRBV7-8 | 16 | CASSLDSAGGPRTQYF | TGTGCCAGCAGCTTAGATTCGGCGGGAGGTCCACGAACCCAGTACTTC
TRBD1 | - | TRBJ2-1 | TRBV24-1 | 14 | CATSGETGGVEQFF | TGTGCCACCAGTGGCGAGACAGGGGGCGTTGAGCAGTTCTTC
TRBD1 | - | TRBJ1-5 | TRBV2 | 15 | CASSEDRASNQPQHF | TGTGCCAGCAGTGAGGACAGGGCTAGCAATCAGCCCCAGCATTTT
TRBD1 | - | TRBJ1-1 | TRBV7-9 | 13 | CASSFQGADGAFF | TGTGCCAGCAGCTTTCAGGGGGCGGATGGGGCTTTCTTT
- | - | TRBJ1-1 | TRBV28 | 14 | CASSSPGGRTEAFF | TGTGCCAGCAGTTCACCCGGGGGGAGAACTGAAGCTTTCTTT
TRBD2 | - | TRBJ2-1 | TRBV5-1 | 15 | CASSVSGDTYNEQFF | TGCGCCAGCAGCGTTAGCGGGGACACATACAATGAGCAGTTCTTC
TRBD1 | - | TRBJ2-7 | TRBV5-8 | 15 | CASSPDRTAAYEQYF | TGTGCCAGCAGCCCGGACAGGACCGCAGCCTACGAGCAGTACTTC
TRBD1 | - | TRBJ1-2 | TRBV5-4 | 16 | CASSPNSGQGAYGYTF | TGTGCCAGCAGCCCGAACTCCGGACAGGGGGCTTATGGCTACACCTTC
TRBD1 | - | TRBJ2-3 | TRBV6-1 | 13 | CASGQGAADTQYF | TGTGCCAGCGGACAGGGGGCCGCAGATACGCAGTATTTT
- | - | TRBJ1-5 | TRBV7-8 | 13 | CASSLRTVQPQHF | TGTGCCAGCAGCTTACGGACAGTTCAGCCCCAGCATTTT
- | few | TRBJ1-5 | TRBV30 | 15 | CAWSRGQASNQPQHF | TGTGCCTGGAGTAGGGGTCAGGCGAGCAATCAGCCCCAGCATTTT
TRBD2 | - | TRBJ2-1 | TRBV28 | 15 | CASSLSSGRGNEQFF | TGTGCCAGCAGTCTCTCTAGCGGGAGAGGTAATGAGCAGTTCTTC
- | - | TRBJ1-1 | TRBV28 | 14 | CASSPLQGNTEAFF | TGTGCCAGCAGTCCCCTACAGGGGAACACTGAAGCTTTCTTT
- | - | TRBJ2-2 | TRBV6-2/TRBV6-3 | 16 | CASSYLPGGNTGELFF | TGTGCCAGCAGTTACTTGCCCGGGGGGAACACCGGGGAGCTGTTTTTT
- | few | TRBJ2-3 | TRBV7-9 | 15 | CASSSHSSGRDTQYF | TGTGCCAGCAGCTCGCACTCCTCAGGGCGCGATACGCAGTATTTT
TRBD2 | - | TRBJ2-1 | TRBV5-1 | 15 | CASSRGLAGVNEQFF | TGCGCCAGCAGCCGGGGACTAGCGGGAGTTAATGAGCAGTTCTTC
TRBD2 | - | TRBJ2-3 | TRBV6-4 | 15 | CASSDASGGADTQYF | TGTGCCAGCAGTGACGCTAGCGGGGGGGCAGATACGCAGTATTTT
- | - | TRBJ1-1 | TRBV5-1 | 15 | CASSPGDNWNTEAFF | TGCGCCAGCAGCCCCGGGGACAACTGGAACACTGAAGCTTTCTTT
- | - | TRBJ1-2 | TRBV4-2 | 15 | CASSQELGAGYGYTF | TGTGCCAGCAGCCAAGAGCTGGGGGCAGGCTATGGCTACACCTTC
- | - | TRBJ2-5 | TRBV5-1 | 15 | CASSLLVQIQETQYF | TGCGCCAGCAGCTTGCTCGTACAGATACAAGAGACCCAGTACTTC
TRBD2 | once | TRBJ2-7 | TRBV10-3 | 15 | CATTGNSGGDYEQYF | TGTGCCACTACGGGAAATAGCGGGGGGGACTACGAGCAGTACTTC
TRBD1 | - | TRBJ2-3 | TRBV12-5 | 14 | CASAGGQGPDTQYF | TGTGCTAGTGCGGGGGGACAGGGTCCAGATACGCAGTATTTT
- | - | TRBJ1-1 | TRBV6-5 | 14 | CASTNGGGVQKAFF | TGTGCCAGCACTAACGGTGGAGGGGTTCAAAAAGCTTTCTTT
- | - | TRBJ1-6 | TRBV28 | 13 | CASRHGRGSPLHF | TGTGCCAGCAGACACGGACGGGGTTCACCCCTCCACTTT
TRBD1 | - | TRBJ2-3 | TRBV19 | 13 | CASSDRGTDTQYF | TGTGCCAGTAGCGACAGGGGCACAGATACGCAGTATTTT
TRBD1 | - | TRBJ1-1 | TRBV7-9 | 15 | CASSLLLQGDTEAFF | TGTGCCAGCAGCTTACTTCTACAGGGGGACACTGAAGCTTTCTTT
TRBD1 | - | TRBJ1-5 | TRBV18 | 15 | CASSPGTGGNQPQHF | TGTGCCAGCTCACCGGGGACAGGGGGCAATCAGCCCCAGCATTTT
- | - | TRBJ2-1 | TRBV6-2/TRBV6-3 | 13 | CASSGSSYNEQFF | TGTGCCAGCAGTGGCAGCTCCTACAATGAGCAGTTCTTC
- | - | TRBJ2-4 | TRBV28 | 15 | CASSARGATKNIQYF | TGTGCCAGCTCCGCCAGGGGCGCTACTAAAAACATTCAGTACTTC
TRBD1 | - | TRBJ1-2 | TRBV6-5 | 13 | CASSPGQGAVYTF | TGTGCCAGCAGTCCCGGACAGGGGGCTGTGTACACCTTC
TRBD2 | - | TRBJ2-5 | TRBV27 | 15 | CASSILSGGAETQYF | TGTGCCAGCAGTATCCTTAGCGGGGGGGCGGAGACCCAGTACTTC
- | many | TRBJ2-1 | TRBV5-1 | 15 | CASSLDPGEGNEQFF | TGCGCCAGCAGCTTGGATCCGGGAGAGGGGAATGAGCAGTTCTTC
- | - | TRBJ1-2 | TRBV3-1/TRBV3-2 | 16 | CASSQEALTGNYGYTF | TGTGCCAGCAGCCAAGAAGCACTCACCGGGAACTATGGCTACACCTTC
- | many | TRBJ2-1 | TRBV7-9 | 15 | CASSLVGGAYNEQFF | TGTGCCAGCAGCTTAGTGGGGGGGGCTTACAATGAGCAGTTCTTC
- | - | TRBJ2-2 | TRBV5-5 | 13 | CASSLYSTGELFF | TGTGCCAGCAGCTTGTATAGTACCGGGGAGCTGTTTTTT
- | - | TRBJ1-2 | TRBV19 | 13 | CASSIQGFKGYTF | TGTGCCAGTAGTATACAGGGTTTCAAGGGCTACACCTTC
TRBD1 | - | TRBJ1-2 | TRBV5-1 | 14 | CASSRTGSDDGYTF | TGCGCCAGCAGCCGGACAGGGTCGGACGATGGCTACACCTTC
TRBD1 | - | TRBJ2-1 | TRBV6-5 | 16 | CASSYRLRGPGDEQFF | TGTGCCAGCAGTTACCGTTTGAGGGGGCCAGGGGATGAGCAGTTCTTC
- | few | TRBJ1-5 | TRBV19 | 15 | CASSIDTVGNQPQHF | TGTGCCAGTAGTATAGATACGGTGGGCAATCAGCCCCAGCATTTT
TRBD2 | - | TRBJ2-5 | TRBV6-5 | 15 | CASSYLSGRQETQYF | TGTGCCAGCAGTTACTTAAGCGGGAGACAAGAGACCCAGTACTTC
- | - | TRBJ2-5 | TRBV27 | 13 | CASTAGGGETQYF | TGTGCCAGCACTGCAGGGGGAGGCGAGACCCAGTACTTC
TRBD1 | - | TRBJ1-1 | TRBV5-1 | 14 | CASSSTGVGTEAFF | TGCGCCAGCAGCTCAACAGGGGTTGGGACTGAAGCTTTCTTT
- | - | TRBJ2-7 | TRBV18 | 15 | CASSQTGTTTYEQYF | TGTGCCAGCTCACAGACCGGGACAACTACCTACGAGCAGTACTTC
- | - | TRBJ2-3 | TRBV6-5 | 13 | CASSYTGTDTQYF | TGTGCCAGCAGTTACACAGGCACAGATACGCAGTATTTT
- | - | TRBJ1-5 | TRBV15 | 14 | CATSRGRGDQPQHF | TGTGCCACCAGCAGAGGCAGGGGCGATCAGCCCCAGCATTTT
- | - | TRBJ1-5 | TRBV6-2/TRBV6-3 | 16 | CASSLLRNVHDQPQHF | TGTGCCAGCAGTTTATTGAGAAATGTCCATGATCAGCCCCAGCATTTT
- | - | TRBJ2-2 | TRBV30 | 10 | CAWSAGELFF | TGTGCCTGGAGTGCGGGGGAGCTGTTTTTT
- | once | TRBJ2-5 | TRBV7-9 | 15 | CASRERAEAQETQYF | TGTGCCAGCAGGGAAAGAGCGGAGGCCCAAGAGACCCAGTACTTC
TRBD1 | - | TRBJ1-5 | TRBV19 | 15 | CASSTTGANNQPQHF | TGTGCCAGTAGTACCACAGGGGCGAACAATCAGCCCCAGCATTTT
TRBD1 | once | TRBJ1-5 | TRBV7-8 | 13 | CASTDRGNQPQHF | TGTGCCAGCACCGACAGGGGGAATCAGCCCCAGCATTTT
- | - | TRBJ1-1 | TRBV7-9 | 14 | CASSLRTENTEAFF | TGTGCCAGCAGCCTCCGGACAGAGAACACTGAAGCTTTCTTT
- | few | TRBJ1-2 | TRBV10-2 | 13 | CASRDGNNYGYTF | TGCGCCAGCAGGGACGGGAATAACTATGGCTACACCTTC
- | - | TRBJ1-5 | TRBV30 | 13 | CAWTDVTGQPQHF | TGTGCCTGGACGGACGTTACGGGGCAGCCCCAGCATTTT
TRBD1 | - | TRBJ2-6 | TRBV6-2/TRBV6-3 | 18 | CASSYTGTGPIGANVLTF | TGTGCCAGCAGTTACACCGGGACAGGGCCTATCGGGGCCAACGTCCTGACTTTC
- | - | TRBJ1-4 | TRBV29-1 | 13 | CSVAKGVNEKLFF | TGCAGCGTTGCAAAAGGGGTTAATGAAAAACTGTTTTTT
- | - | TRBJ2-5 | TRBV5-1 | 14 | CASSLVGVQETQYF | TGCGCCAGCAGCTTGGTCGGGGTCCAAGAGACCCAGTACTTC